This entry describes one T cell receptor (beta chain). This clone's antigen is unknown. One base away there is no much larger clone; base qualities are not given. The CDR3 regions of human TCRbeta chains were analyzed by immunosequencing. As for the original processing: TCRs in the repertoires were compared against a reference library of SARS-CoV-2-specific TCRs that had been generated with the MIRA antigen-specificity platform. Breadth meant the fraction of unique TCRs that were SARS-CoV-2-associated, whereas depth meant the fraction of total T cells that were SARS-CoV-2-associated. Using the MIRA data, every spike-specific TCR was mapped to the spike region that the TCR reacted to and assigned to either a CD4 or a CD8 class. Log10-transformed breadth and depth values were compared by one-way ANOVA with Sidak's multiple comparisons tests. TCRdb re-hosts the immuneACCESS table, in-frame sequences only. Its copies lack some clones; in the studies checked, an unresolved V gene accounts for under half of them, and the cause for the rest is not known. Clonal size and the V and J genes are those of that table, whereas D and trimming came from the DNA. This sample holds about 120,000 clones; approximately 86% were observed only once. The top ten clones comprise around 17% of the sample.

The sample originates from a study of T cell responses to AZD1222 COVID-19 vaccine (TCRdb year 2021). About the investigation overall: A total of around 240 trial participants underwent TCR sequencing, of whom 207 received two doses of AZD1222 and some 25 received two doses of the MenACWY control vaccine. Trial participants were enrolled by age into 18-55, 56-69 and 70-plus year subgroups, with about 150, 27 and 61 TCR-sequenced participants respectively.

Reading the label with the study, this specimen's time point is: about 28 days (+/-7) after the second vaccine dose. AZD1222 recipients with second doses at about 4 weeks or about 12 weeks were pooled, because spike-specific TCR depth and breadth did not differ between schedules. The vaccinee samples were drawn from two UK trials, COV001 and COV002, one of which was a single-blind randomized controlled phase 2/3 trial testing AZD1222 (ChAdOx1 nCoV-19) in healthy adults. Trial participant PBMC samples were collected at day 0 and day 28 after the second dose for TCRbeta chain sequencing. Findings and caveats that apply to the study as a whole: The 56-69-year group was small, and its depth increase did not reach significance, likely because of low power. No day 14 peak-response samples were available, so repertoires were characterized only after the peak T cell response. Conclusions about previously exposed vaccinees are limited, since just five or six AZD1222 recipients were seropositive for SARS-CoV-2 at baseline. A significant rise in spike-specific TCR breadth and depth was observed after two AZD1222 doses relative to day 0 and relative to MenACWY recipients. Reportedly, almost half of the unique spike-specific TCRs recognized epitopes lying outside the regions that are mutated in the B.1.351 and B.1.1.7 variants. Vaccine-associated CD4 TCRs spanned the whole spike protein, with dominant responses in regions 160-218 and 743-854. Participants were mostly white British, with more females than males. The authors suggested clonal diversity may have been underestimated.

Looking up the germline V gene yields CDR1 SGHAT and CDR2 FQNNGV. The CDR3 covers 13 residues, taking in both the cysteine and the phenylalanine. Kept here is only the CDR3 DNA, which spans 39 bases and is read in frame from base 1. The V end loses 5 bases and the J end loses 0 bases, and a stretch of 6 bases separates them. This receptor was identified in an adult who received the AZD1222 COVID-19 vaccine. Sequences were derived from peripheral blood, sampled 28 days after the second AZD1222 dose. Recombination linked TRBV11-2 to TRBJ2-3; a confident D gene designation cannot be given. The CDR3 sequence is CASSDGSTDTQYF. At the DNA level, the sequence is TGTGCCAGCAGCGACGGGAGCACAGATACGCAGTATTTT.